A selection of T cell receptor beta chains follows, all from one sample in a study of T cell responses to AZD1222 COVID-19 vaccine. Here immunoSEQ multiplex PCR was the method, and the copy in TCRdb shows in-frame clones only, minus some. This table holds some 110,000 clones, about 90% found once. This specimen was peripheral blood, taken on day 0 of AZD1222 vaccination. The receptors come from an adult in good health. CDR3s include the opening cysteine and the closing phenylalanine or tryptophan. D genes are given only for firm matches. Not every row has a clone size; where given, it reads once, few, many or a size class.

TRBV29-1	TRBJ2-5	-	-	CSVARSEGRETQYF	TGCAGCGTTGCCCGATCGGAGGGGCGCGAGACCCAGTACTTC
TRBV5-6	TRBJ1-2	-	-	CASSFPPRDLGNYGYTF	TGTGCCAGCAGCTTCCCTCCCCGGGACCTAGGTAACTATGGCTACACCTTC
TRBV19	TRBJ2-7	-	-	CASSRGRFTYEQYF	TGTGCCAGTAGTCGCGGCAGGTTCACCTACGAGCAGTACTTC
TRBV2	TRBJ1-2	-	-	CASSGTQDHGYTF	TGTGCCAGCAGTGGTACGCAGGACCATGGCTACACCTTC
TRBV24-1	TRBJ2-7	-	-	CATASGLEEQYF	TGTGCCACCGCTTCAGGATTGGAGGAGCAGTACTTC
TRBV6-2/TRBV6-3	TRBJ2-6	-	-	CASSSSGANVLTF	TGTGCCAGCAGTTCGTCTGGGGCCAACGTCCTGACTTTC
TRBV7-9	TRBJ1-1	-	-	CASSLTWTGEAFF	TGTGCCAGCAGCCTTACGTGGACGGGTGAAGCTTTCTTT
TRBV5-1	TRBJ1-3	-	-	CASRKEGSSGNTIYF	TGCGCCAGCAGAAAGGAAGGGAGCTCTGGAAACACCATATATTTT
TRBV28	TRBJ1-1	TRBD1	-	CASRPIGRGLTFF	TGTGCCAGCCGGCCCATCGGCAGGGGGCTTACTTTCTTT
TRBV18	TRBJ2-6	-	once	CASSPIRGRSGANVLTF	TGTGCCAGCTCACCGATAAGGGGACGGTCTGGGGCCAACGTCCTGACTTTC
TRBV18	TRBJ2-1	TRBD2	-	CASSPRTSGRTGYNEQFF	TGTGCCAGCTCACCGAGAACTAGCGGGAGGACGGGGTACAATGAGCAGTTCTTC
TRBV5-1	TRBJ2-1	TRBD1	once	CASSSGDSFGEQFF	TGCGCCAGCAGCTCAGGGGACAGCTTTGGTGAGCAGTTCTTC
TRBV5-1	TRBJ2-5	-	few	CASSLEAGEETQYF	TGCGCCAGCAGCTTGGAGGCAGGAGAAGAGACCCAGTACTTC
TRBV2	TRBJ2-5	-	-	CASSEAGLGLETQYF	TGTGCCAGCAGTGAAGCGGGACTGGGGCTAGAGACCCAGTACTTC
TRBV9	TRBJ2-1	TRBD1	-	CASSLTGGNEQFF	TGTGCCAGCAGCTTAACAGGGGGCAATGAGCAGTTCTTC
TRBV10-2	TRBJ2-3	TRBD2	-	CASSDLAGGVDTQYF	TGCGCCAGCAGTGATTTAGCGGGAGGAGTAGATACGCAGTATTTT
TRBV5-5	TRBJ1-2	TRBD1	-	CASSLDTDRGYGYTF	TGTGCCAGCAGCTTGGATACGGACAGGGGCTATGGCTACACCTTC
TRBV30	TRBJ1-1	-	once	CAWSVFGNTEAFF	TGTGCCTGGAGTGTATTCGGGAACACTGAAGCTTTCTTT
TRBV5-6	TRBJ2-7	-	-	CASSQTGRIYEQYF	TGTGCCAGCAGCCAGACAGGGAGGATCTACGAGCAGTACTTC
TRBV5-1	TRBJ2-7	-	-	CASSLNYEQYF	TGCGCCAGCAGCCTGAACTACGAGCAGTACTTC
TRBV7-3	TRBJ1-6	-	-	CASSLRSAANSPLHF	TGTGCCAGCAGCTTAAGGAGTGCAGCAAATTCACCCCTCCACTTT
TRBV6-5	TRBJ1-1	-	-	CASSYWGAEAFF	TGTGCCAGCAGTTACTGGGGGGCTGAAGCTTTCTTT
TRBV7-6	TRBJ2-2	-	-	CASSRTGTSSPGELFF	TGTGCCAGCAGCCGAACCGGGACATCGTCCCCCGGGGAGCTGTTTTTT
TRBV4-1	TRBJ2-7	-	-	CASSQDPAPGYEQYF	TGCGCCAGCAGCCAAGATCCCGCTCCTGGTTACGAGCAGTACTTC
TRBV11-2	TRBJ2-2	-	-	CASSPATNTGELFF	TGTGCCAGCAGCCCAGCGACGAACACCGGGGAGCTGTTTTTT
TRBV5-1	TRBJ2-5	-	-	CASSEEGQYQETQYF	TGCGCCAGCAGCGAAGAAGGCCAGTACCAAGAGACCCAGTACTTC
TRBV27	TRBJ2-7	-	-	CASSLYREAYEQYF	TGTGCCAGCAGTTTATACCGCGAAGCCTACGAGCAGTACTTC
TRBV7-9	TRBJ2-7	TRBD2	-	CASSLLDSGGSLPYEQYF	TGTGCCAGCAGCTTATTGGATTCCGGCGGGAGCTTACCCTACGAGCAGTACTTC
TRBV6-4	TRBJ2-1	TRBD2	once	CASSDGLAGAEQFF	TGTGCCAGCAGTGACGGACTAGCGGGAGCTGAGCAGTTCTTC
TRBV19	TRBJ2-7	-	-	CASSIDASQYEQYF	TGTGCCAGTAGTATAGATGCGAGCCAGTACGAGCAGTACTTC
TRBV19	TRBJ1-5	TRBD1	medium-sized	CASMDRGLDQPQHF	TGTGCCAGTATGGACAGGGGATTAGATCAGCCCCAGCATTTT
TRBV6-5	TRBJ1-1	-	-	CASSLSSVANTEAFF	TGTGCCAGCAGTTTAAGCTCGGTCGCGAACACTGAAGCTTTCTTT
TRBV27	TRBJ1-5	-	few	CASSFHGMGNQPQHF	TGTGCCAGCAGTTTTCATGGGATGGGCAATCAGCCCCAGCATTTT
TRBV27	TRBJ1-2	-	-	CASSPGRDGYTF	TGTGCCAGCAGCCCCGGACGGGATGGCTACACCTTC
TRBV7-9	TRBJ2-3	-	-	CASSSRGGTQYF	TGTGCCAGCAGCTCAAGAGGAGGTACGCAGTATTTT
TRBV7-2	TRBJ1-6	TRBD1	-	CASSPSGQGYNSPLHF	TGTGCCAGCAGCCCCTCTGGACAGGGCTATAATTCACCCCTCCACTTT
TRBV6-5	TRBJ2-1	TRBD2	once	CASSTGTSGGTLMFF	TGTGCCAGCAGTACTGGGACTAGCGGGGGTACCTTAATGTTCTTC
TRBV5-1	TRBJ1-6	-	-	CASSLEVRHSPLHF	TGCGCCAGCAGCTTGGAGGTTCGCCATTCACCCCTCCACTTT
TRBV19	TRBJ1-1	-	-	CASRRAGNTEAFF	TGTGCCAGTAGGAGGGCTGGGAACACTGAAGCTTTCTTT
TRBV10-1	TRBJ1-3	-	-	CASTRCSGNTIYF	TGCGCCAGCACACGGTGCTCTGGAAACACCATATATTTT